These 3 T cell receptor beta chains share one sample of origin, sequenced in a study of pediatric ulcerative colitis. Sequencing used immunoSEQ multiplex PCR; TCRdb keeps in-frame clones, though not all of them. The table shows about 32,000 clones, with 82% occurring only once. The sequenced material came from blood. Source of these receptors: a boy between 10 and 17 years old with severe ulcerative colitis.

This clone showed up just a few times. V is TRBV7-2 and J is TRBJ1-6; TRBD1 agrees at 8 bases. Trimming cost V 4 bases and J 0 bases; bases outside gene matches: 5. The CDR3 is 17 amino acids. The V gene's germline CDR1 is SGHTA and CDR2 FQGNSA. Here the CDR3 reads CASSSRGPSSYNSPLHF. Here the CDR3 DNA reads TGTGCCAGCAGCTCCAGGGGGCCGAGCTCCTATAATTCACCCCTCCACTTT.

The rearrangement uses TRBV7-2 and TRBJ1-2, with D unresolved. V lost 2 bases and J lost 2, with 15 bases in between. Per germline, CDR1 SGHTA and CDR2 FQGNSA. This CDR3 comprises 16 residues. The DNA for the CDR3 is TGTGCCAGCAGCTTACTCTCTGGGCGGGGAAACTATGGCTACACCTTC. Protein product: CASSLLSGRGNYGYTF.

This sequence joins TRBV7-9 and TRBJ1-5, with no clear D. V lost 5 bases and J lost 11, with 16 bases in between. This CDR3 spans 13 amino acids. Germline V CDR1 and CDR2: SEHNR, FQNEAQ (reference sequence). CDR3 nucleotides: TGTGCCAGCAGCATCGGCGTAGGAGGGTCCCAGCATTTT. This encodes CASSIGVGGSQHF.